This T cell receptor (beta chain) originates from a study of T cell responses to AZD1222 COVID-19 vaccine. TCRdb's copy holds only in-frame clones and misses some; the assay was immunoSEQ multiplex PCR. The table lists tens of thousands of clones, 70% to 90% of them singletons, with over 4% in the top ten. The V segment lost 5 bases and the J segment 4 bases; nucleotides outside the gene matches: 3. CDR3 size: 13 residues. Germline CDR1 reads MNHEY; CDR2 reads SVGAGI. This sequence was found in an adult who received the AZD1222 COVID-19 vaccine. This specimen consisted of peripheral blood, obtained 28 days after the second AZD1222 dose. The rearrangement links TRBV6-5 to TRBJ2-7; 9 bases line up with TRBD1. The CDR3 DNA follows: TGTGCCAGCAGTACAGGGGGCTTGTACGAGCAGTACTTC. Translated, it gives CASSTGGLYEQYF.